These 26 T cell receptor beta chains share one sample of origin, sequenced in a study of spatial heterogeneity in lung cancer. Time point reported: sample taken at primary tumor resection. Unsorted whole RNA of tumor, nontumor lung or frozen PBMC was sequenced. TCRdb used MiXCR to reprocess the 5' RACE reads, holding one entry per CDR3 protein. Here the sample spans almost 75,000 distinct CDR3 sequences, more than 10% being singletons. Specimen: PBMCs, collected at surgery. Every receptor here comes from a male donor with early-stage non-small cell lung cancer.

This chain uses TRBV20-1 with TRBJ2-7, with TRBD2 matching over 7 bases. After removal of 5 bases from V and 0 bases from J, the junction contained 7 bases not matched to a gene. The CDR3 has 14 residues. CDR1 and CDR2 from the germline V gene are DFQATT and SNEGSKA (reference sequence). The CDR3, as DNA: TGCAGTGCTGCCCCGGGGGGATTCTCCTACGAGCAGTACTTC. Its translation is CSAAPGGFSYEQYF.

V and J are TRBV5-4 and TRBJ1-6, with D possibly being TRBD1 (6 bases). Germline V gene lookup returns CDR1 SGHNT and CDR2 YYREEE (reference sequence). V was pared by 0 bases and J by 12 bases, with 7 bases between. This CDR3 has 12 amino acids. The CDR3 nucleotides read TGTGCCAGCAGCTTGGGAGGGGGACCCCTCCACTTT. Protein sequence: CASSLGGGPLHF.

The sample holds a few counts of this clonotype. This chain joins TRBV19 and TRBJ2-7; unclear D gene. The CDR3 contains 14 residues. V lost 3 bases to trimming and J lost 4 bases, with 13 bases between them. Germline CDR1 LNHDA, CDR2 SQIVND (reference sequence). The CDR3 sequence: CASSIGSLGYEQYF. CDR3 in DNA: TGTGCCAGTAGTATCGGAAGCCTCGGATACGAGCAGTACTTC.

Many counts were recorded for this clonotype. This chain links TRBV11-1 with TRBJ1-2; D perhaps matches TRBD1 (6 bases). The CDR3 contains 15 residues. Between the trimmed V and J ends, which lost 5 bases and 0 bases, there was a span of 13 bases. Germline CDR1 is SGHAT and CDR2 is FQDESV (reference sequence). CDR3 in DNA: TGTGCCAGCAGCCTAACAGGGCCCTCTAACTATGGCTACACCTTC. This codes for CASSLTGPSNYGYTF.

This clonotype was counted at least ten times. The gene calls are TRBV14 and TRBJ2-7; 10 bases are a match to TRBD2. Germline trimming cut 5 bases from V and 7 bases from J; bases unmatched to any gene: 11. The CDR3 loop spans 15 amino acids. In germline, CDR1 is SGHDN, CDR2 FVKESK. In nucleotides, the CDR3 is TGTGCCAGCAGCTGGGGACTAGCGCTCTCGGAGGAGCAGTACTTC. Protein sequence: CASSWGLALSEEQYF.

The rearrangement uses TRBV5-1 and TRBJ2-7; 15 positions match TRBD2. CDR1 is SGHRS, CDR2 YFSETQ, per germline. Unmatched junction bases numbered 5, after V lost 2 bases and J lost 5 bases. The CDR3 has 16 amino acids. CDR3 in DNA: TGCGCCAGCAGCTTCGGACTAGCGGGAGGGCGCCACGAGCAGTACTTC. Protein product: CASSFGLAGGRHEQYF. Full variable domain (outside the CDR3, taken from reference TRBV5-1 and TRBJ2-7): KAGVTQTPRYLIKTRGQQVTLSCSPISGHRSVSWYQQTPGQGLQFLFEYFSETQRNKGNFPGRFSGRQFSNSRSEMNVSTLELGDSALYLCASSFGLAGGRHEQYFGPGTRLTVT.

The V call is TRBV5-1, the J call TRBJ2-1; 15 bases are shared with TRBD2. The CDR3 length is 17 residues. J lost 6 bases, V lost 0 bases, and 4 bases had no gene match. Germline CDR1 reads SGHRS; CDR2 reads YFSETQ. The CDR3 is CASSLEGLAGGVNEQFF. DNA for the CDR3: TGCGCCAGCAGCTTGGAGGGACTAGCGGGAGGTGTCAATGAGCAGTTCTTC. The entire variable domain, with the rest obtained from reference TRBV5-1 and TRBJ2-1, is as follows: KAGVTQTPRYLIKTRGQQVTLSCSPISGHRSVSWYQQTPGQGLQFLFEYFSETQRNKGNFPGRFSGRQFSNSRSEMNVSTLELGDSALYLCASSLEGLAGGVNEQFFGPGTRLTVL.

This clonotype appeared once. Just one base apart from a much larger clone, this may be a read error. The chain links TRBV10-3 to TRBJ1-3, with a weak D call TRBD1 (6 bases). Germline V gives CDR1 ENHRY, CDR2 SYGVKD. The CDR3 length is 20 residues. The DNA for the CDR3 is TGTGCCATCAGTGCAACTAAGGACATAGCCGGGACATATTTTGGAAACTCCATATATTTT. It translates to CAISATKDIAGTYFGNSIYF.

V is TRBV6-2 or TRBV6-3 and J is TRBJ1-1, with D tentatively TRBD1 (5 bases). Trimming stripped 6 bases from V and 4 bases from J, with 12 bases between. CDR3 length: 13 residues. CDR1 MNHEY and CDR2 SVGEGT come from the germline V gene. The CDR3 here is CASRSSGTTEAFF. The CDR3 DNA follows: TGTGCCAGCAGATCATCCGGGACCACTGAAGCTTTCTTT.

This clonotype showed up many times. The rearrangement links TRBV3-1 to TRBJ2-5; tentatively, D is TRBD2 (6 bases). The CDR3 runs 15 residues. Trimming removed 1 base from V and 3 bases from J, with 12 bases in between. Germline CDR1 is LGHDT and CDR2 is YNNKEL (reference sequence). The CDR3 nucleotides are TGTGCCAGCAGCCAAGCCGGGACTGAAAAAGAGACCCAGTACTTC. Translated, it gives CASSQAGTEKETQYF.

The rearrangement joins TRBV11-3 to TRBJ2-3, with D unclear. The CDR3 is 13 residues long. The germline gives CDR1 SGHNT, CDR2 YENEEA. V was clipped by 0 bases and J by 6 bases, with 7 bases between them. The CDR3 DNA reads as TGTGCCAGCAGCTTAGATTTCGGGGATACGCAGTATTTT. This translates into CASSLDFGDTQYF.

This clonotype was recorded a few times. The chain couples TRBV6-5 to TRBJ1-1; D may be TRBD1 (5 bases). Germline V gene sequence: CDR1 MNHEY, CDR2 SVGAGI. This CDR3 spans 15 amino acids. Trimming took 0 bases from V and 3 from J, leaving 11 bases between them. Here the CDR3 reads CASSYSLLGDTEAFF. The DNA for the CDR3 is TGTGCCAGCAGTTACTCGCTCCTGGGGGACACTGAAGCTTTCTTT.

This clonotype has a handful of counts. The CDR3 loop is CASSFPNQPQHF. The CDR3 nucleotides read TGTGCCAGCAGCTTCCCCAATCAGCCCCAGCATTTT. V is TRBV11-2 and J is TRBJ1-5; D uncertain. The CDR3 totals 12 residues. Germline V gene lookup returns CDR1 SGHAT and CDR2 FQNNGV. The V end was cut by 3 bases, the J end by 3 bases, with 3 bases between.

The chain joins TRBV27 to TRBJ2-3; D could derive from TRBD1 or TRBD2 (5 bases each). Germline CDR1 reads MNHEY; CDR2 reads SMNVEV (reference sequence). The CDR3 loop spans 15 amino acids. V was pared by 2 bases and J by 2 bases, with 11 bases between. The CDR3 coding sequence is TGTGCCAGCAGTTTAGTCGAGGGGTTCACAGATACGCAGTATTTT. As protein: CASSLVEGFTDTQYF.

The V call is TRBV6-6, the J call TRBJ2-1; no definite D call. Germline CDR1 and CDR2: MNHNY and SVGAGI (reference sequence). V was pared by 6 bases and J by 0 bases, with 12 bases between. CDR3 length: 15 residues. The CDR3 DNA reads as TGTGCCAGCAGCTTGGACGGATACTCCTACAATGAGCAGTTCTTC. It specifies CASSLDGYSYNEQFF.

The chain uses TRBV7-9 and TRBJ2-7; 12 nucleotides agree with TRBD2. Germline-derived CDR1 and CDR2 are SEHNR and FQNEAQ (reference sequence). CDR3 length: 15 residues. With 4 bases clipped from V and 3 bases from J, the junction kept 4 bases outside the gene matches. CDR3 region: CASSSRLAGVYEQYF. The CDR3 DNA follows: TGTGCCAGCAGCTCGCGACTAGCGGGAGTCTACGAGCAGTACTTC.

The chain employs TRBV7-9 and TRBJ1-2; tentatively, D is TRBD1 (5 bases). Germline CDR1 SEHNR, CDR2 FQNEAQ (reference sequence). The CDR3 contains 14 residues. Trimming stripped 5 bases from V and 3 bases from J, with 13 bases between. The CDR3 is CASSAPEQDYGYTF. CDR3 DNA: TGTGCCAGCAGCGCCCCTGAACAGGACTATGGCTACACCTTC.

This clonotype was counted a few times. The V call is TRBV4-2, the J call TRBJ1-5; 7 nucleotides agree with TRBD1. The V gene end was trimmed by 4 bases and the J gene end by 6 bases; junction bases not matched to a gene: 15. The CDR3 has 17 amino acids. The germline CDR1 and CDR2 sequences are LGHNA and YNFKEQ. DNA for the CDR3: TGTGCCAGCAGCCTAAATCCACAGGGGATCCTTAGTCAGCCCCAGCATTTT. Protein product: CASSLNPQGILSQPQHF.

This clonotype has a count of ten or more. The chain uses TRBV2 and TRBJ2-1; perhaps TRBD2 as D (6 bases). The CDR3 is 15 amino acids. The germline CDR1 and CDR2 sequences are SNHLY and FYNNEI. Trimming removed 4 bases from V and 7 bases from J, with 17 bases in between. This CDR3 reads CASSGAEGYGNEQFF. DNA of the CDR3: TGTGCCAGCAGTGGGGCGGAGGGGTATGGGAATGAGCAGTTCTTC.

This clonotype was counted a few times. This chain connects TRBV7-9 to TRBJ2-1; D is undetermined. The germline V gene has CDR1 SEHNR and CDR2 FQNEAQ (reference sequence). The CDR3 runs 16 residues. V gave up 0 bases and J gave up 7 bases, with 16 bases separating them. The CDR3 region is CASSLAGGAFGNEQFF. The DNA of the CDR3 is TGTGCCAGCAGCTTAGCGGGCGGAGCCTTTGGGAATGAGCAGTTCTTC. The full variable domain, in which reference TRBV7-9 and TRBJ2-1 provide the parts outside the CDR3, is DTGVSQNPRHKITKRGQNVTFRCDPISEHNRLYWYRQTLGQGPEFLTYFQNEAQLEKSRLLSDRFSAERPKGSFSTLEIQRTEQGDSAMYLCASSLAGGAFGNEQFFGPGTRLTVL.

This chain joins TRBV3-1 and TRBJ1-2; D unresolved. V was cut by 0 bases and J by 4 bases, with 12 bases left in between. This CDR3 is 15 amino acids long. Germline V gives CDR1 LGHDT, CDR2 YNNKEL (reference sequence). The CDR3, as DNA: TGTGCCAGCAGCCAAGAAGGCGACTCCTTCTATGGCTACACCTTC. Its protein product is CASSQEGDSFYGYTF.

In this sample, this clonotype turned up many times. V is TRBV6-1 and J is TRBJ1-2, with D perhaps matching TRBD1 (5 bases). Per the germline V gene, CDR1 is MNHNS and CDR2 is SASEGT. The germline V and J ends were trimmed by 6 bases and 5 bases, with 13 bases remaining between them. The CDR3 is 13 residues long. The CDR3 here is CASRPGTGYGYTF. CDR3 bases: TGTGCCAGCAGGCCCGGGACCGGTTATGGCTACACCTTC.

This clonotype was observed many times. The V and J genes are TRBV30 and TRBJ1-5, with D unresolved. Germline loops: CDR1 GTSNPN, CDR2 SVGIG (reference sequence). CDR3 size: 12 residues. V gave up 0 bases and J gave up 11 bases, with 11 bases separating them. The CDR3 loop reads CAWSVLSGAQHF. Here the CDR3 DNA reads TGTGCCTGGAGTGTACTGAGCGGAGCCCAGCATTTT.

The chain couples TRBV2 to TRBJ1-6, with D hard to call. V gave up 0 bases and J gave up 9 bases, with 6 bases separating them. The CDR3 is 13 amino acids. Germline V gives CDR1 SNHLY, CDR2 FYNNEI. CDR3 in amino acids: CASSEAKVSPLHF. CDR3 nucleotide sequence: TGTGCCAGCAGTGAAGCGAAGGTTTCACCCCTCCACTTT.

This clonotype was counted many times. The V gene is TRBV28, the J gene TRBJ2-5, with a weak D call TRBD1 (6 bases). The CDR3 loop spans 12 amino acids. V lost 6 bases, J lost 4 bases, and 9 bases lay in between. From germline, CDR1 is MDHEN and CDR2 SYDVKM. CDR3 loop: CASRRTVETQYF. CDR3 DNA sequence: TGTGCCAGCAGGCGGACAGTAGAGACCCAGTACTTC.

This clonotype occurred a few times. The junction does not match germline at one end; this may be a read error. The rearrangement links TRBV7-7 to TRBJ1-5, with 7 bases that match TRBD1. CDR3 length: 16 amino acids. CDR1 and CDR2 from the germline V gene are SSHAT and FNYEAQ (reference sequence). CDR3 in DNA: TGTGCTAGCAGCTTAAAACAGGGGAAAGTAAGGCAGCCCCAGCATTTT. Translated: CASSLKQGKVRQPQHF.